The 25 T cell receptor beta chains listed next were all sequenced from one sample in a study of spatial heterogeneity in lung cancer. TCRdb recomputed calls from the 5' RACE reads with MiXCR, one row per CDR3 protein. The repertoire holds roughly 120,000 distinct CDR3 sequences, with 10% to 15% as singletons. Time point of the sample: blood at routine non-recurrence follow-up after resection. Sequencing covered unsorted whole RNA taken from tumor, nontumor lung or frozen PBMC. Specimen: PBMCs, collected at follow-up. The source of these receptors is a male donor with early-stage non-small cell lung cancer.

In its sample, this clonotype was seen a few times. The rearrangement uses TRBV28 and TRBJ1-4; no clear D. CDR3 length equals 15 residues. CDR1 and CDR2 from the germline V gene are MDHEN and SYDVKM. V lost 1 base and J lost 7, with 13 bases in between. The CDR3 sequence: CASSLSGLPIEKLFF. The CDR3 nucleotides are TGTGCCAGCAGTTTATCCGGACTTCCAATTGAAAAACTGTTTTTT.

There are many counts of this clonotype. This chain connects TRBV12-3 or TRBV12-4 to TRBJ2-4; D is unclear. Trimming removed 0 bases from V and 5 bases from J, with 5 bases in between. This CDR3 is 13 amino acids long. DNA of the CDR3: TGTGCCAGCAGTTTAGCGAGGCAAAACATTCAGTACTTC. This codes for CASSLARQNIQYF.

There are a few counts of this clonotype. The chain recombines TRBV2 with TRBJ1-5; D unresolved. Germline V gene data show CDR1 as SNHLY and CDR2 as FYNNEI. The CDR3 runs 12 residues. The V and J ends lost 2 bases and 1 base respectively, with 0 bases between them. CDR3 DNA: TGTGCCAGCAGTGAAAGCAATCAGCCCCAGCATTTT. It specifies CASSESNQPQHF.

This clonotype has only a few counts. The rearrangement links TRBV29-1 to TRBJ2-3; D remains ambiguous. V was cut by 8 bases and J by 5 bases, with 11 bases left in between. The CDR3 sequence is 11 residues long. Germline CDR1 is SQVTM and CDR2 is ANQGSEA. DNA of the CDR3: TGCAGCCCCCGTGTCAGAGATACGCAGTATTTT. It codes for CSPRVRDTQYF.

There are a few counts of this clonotype. The chain has TRBV7-2 and TRBJ2-1; D is perhaps TRBD2 (5 bases). Germline loops: CDR1 SGHTA, CDR2 FQGNSA. V was shortened by 0 bases and J by 12 bases, with 18 bases between the two germline ends. The CDR3 is 15 residues long. The CDR3 DNA sequence: TGTGCCAGCAGCTTAGCCCTGATTTCTAGCTTCGGGCAGTTCTTC. This gives the protein CASSLALISSFGQFF.

This clonotype showed up just a few times. The gene calls are TRBV6-1 and TRBJ1-1; possible D gene TRBD1, 6 bases. CDR1 and CDR2 (germline): MNHNS, SASEGT. The CDR3 consists of 14 residues. Trimming removed 4 bases at V and 2 bases at J, with 11 bases between. The CDR3 sequence: CASSVQGPNTEAFF. CDR3 DNA sequence: TGTGCCAGCAGTGTTCAGGGGCCAAACACTGAAGCTTTCTTT.

Ten or more counts support this clonotype. This chain connects TRBV4-3 to TRBJ2-2; 9 bases agree with TRBD2. The CDR3 consists of 17 residues. Germline-derived CDR1 and CDR2 are LGHNA and YSLEER. After removal of 0 bases from V and 6 bases from J, the junction contained 8 bases not matched to a gene. CDR3 sequence (DNA): TGCGCCAGCAGCCAAGATCTTTTCGGGACTAGCTCCGGGGAGCTGTTTTTT. Translated: CASSQDLFGTSSGELFF.

This clonotype was counted a few times. The chain recombines TRBV29-1 with TRBJ2-3; TRBD1 might be the D (5 bases). The germline V and J ends were trimmed by 2 bases and 6 bases, with 9 bases remaining between them. The CDR3 has 12 residues. Germline assignment: CDR1 SQVTM and CDR2 ANQGSEA. DNA for the CDR3: TGCAGCGTTGAACAATCAGGGGATACGCAGTATTTT. Amino acid sequence: CSVEQSGDTQYF.

This clonotype has only a few counts. The chain joins TRBV11-1 to TRBJ2-4, with 11 bases matching TRBD1. The germline V gene has CDR1 SGHAT and CDR2 FQDESV (reference sequence). After removal of 1 base from V and 6 bases from J, the junction contained 8 bases not matched to a gene. The CDR3 covers 17 residues. CDR3 nucleotides: TGTGCCAGCAGCTTAGTCACCGGGACAGGGGGTATAAACATTCAGTACTTC. Protein product: CASSLVTGTGGINIQYF.

This clonotype was found once. The chain recombines TRBV5-1 with TRBJ2-2; 12 bases agree with TRBD1. The CDR3 contains 17 residues. Trimming cost V 5 bases and J 4 bases; bases outside gene matches: 9. Germline loops: CDR1 SGHRS, CDR2 YFSETQ. CDR3 in amino acids: CASSSNPGQGATGELFF. The CDR3 nucleotides read TGCGCCAGCAGTTCGAACCCGGGACAGGGGGCCACCGGGGAGCTGTTTTTT.

V usage is TRBV19 and J usage is TRBJ1-5; no definite D call. Trimming cost V 3 bases and J 2 bases, with 5 bases left between them. The length of the CDR3 is 13 residues. Germline CDR1 LNHDA, CDR2 SQIVND (reference sequence). This CDR3 reads CASSMQGNQPQHF. The CDR3 region has the DNA TGTGCCAGTAGTATGCAGGGCAATCAGCCCCAGCATTTT.

This clonotype was picked up many times. The chain recombines TRBV12-3 or TRBV12-4 with TRBJ2-7; maybe TRBD1 (6 bases). The length of the CDR3 is 13 residues. The V end lost 2 bases, the J end lost 3 bases, and 8 bases lay between the germline ends. CDR3 coding DNA: TGTGCCAGCAGTTTACACAGGGTCTACGAGCAGTACTTC. It translates to CASSLHRVYEQYF.

This clonotype showed up many times. V is TRBV30 and J is TRBJ2-3; D may be TRBD1 (5 bases). Germline lookup yields CDR1 GTSNPN and CDR2 SVGIG (reference sequence). The CDR3 contains 12 residues. The ends were cut back, 3 bases at V and 5 bases at J, with 9 bases in the middle. The CDR3 DNA reads as TGTGCCTGGAGCAAAAGGGGAGATACGCAGTATTTT. Translating gives CAWSKRGDTQYF. Based on the CDR3 plus reference TRBV30 and TRBJ2-3, the full variable domain is SQTIHQWPATLVQPVGSPLSLECTVEGTSNPNLYWYRQAAGRGLQLLFYSVGIGQISSEVPQNLSASRPQDRQFILSSKKLLLSDSGFYLCAWSKRGDTQYFGPGTRLTVL.

This clonotype was seen only a few times. The V and J genes are TRBV20-1 and TRBJ2-3; TRBD2 agrees at 8 bases. Germline V lookup: CDR1 DFQATT, CDR2 SNEGSKA (reference sequence). The CDR3 sequence is 16 residues long. The J segment lost 1 base and the V segment lost 0 bases, leaving 6 bases of the junction unmatched. CDR3 coding DNA: TGCAGTGCTAGAGAGTTTGTCGGGGGGGGCACAGATACGCAGTATTTT. Protein: CSAREFVGGGTDTQYF.

V gene TRBV7-9 combines with J gene TRBJ1-6; D gene ambiguous. The germline V gene has CDR1 SEHNR and CDR2 FQNEAQ (reference sequence). V was clipped by 5 bases and J by 12 bases, with 14 bases between them. This CDR3 has 13 residues. In DNA, the CDR3 is TGTGCCAGCAGCGCAACAGAACCGGGACCCCTCCACTTT. Residues: CASSATEPGPLHF.

This clonotype has just a few counts. The chain links TRBV11-2 to TRBJ2-7, with TRBD2 matching 9 bases. The CDR3 runs to 12 residues. Germline V gene lookup returns CDR1 SGHAT and CDR2 FQNNGV. V lost 6 bases, J lost 5 bases, and 2 bases stayed unmatched. The CDR3 coding sequence is TGTGCCAGCAGGGGACTAGCTAACGAGCAGTACTTC. Protein sequence: CASRGLANEQYF.

This clonotype appeared a few times. The J gene is TRBJ2-2, the V gene TRBV5-1, with unresolved D. The germline V and J ends were trimmed by 0 bases and 0 bases, with 3 bases remaining between them. CDR3 length: 14 amino acids. Germline assignment: CDR1 SGHRS and CDR2 YFSETQ. The CDR3 DNA is TGCGCCAGCAGCTTGGTTCCGAACACCGGGGAGCTGTTTTTT. Translating gives CASSLVPNTGELFF.

This clonotype was seen only a few times. The chain employs TRBV10-3 and TRBJ1-5; 7 nucleotides agree with TRBD1. The CDR3 is 15 amino acids. In germline, CDR1 is ENHRY, CDR2 SYGVKD. The V gene end was trimmed by 10 bases and the J gene end by 4 bases; junction bases not matched to a gene: 13. CDR3 in amino acids: CATKAQDRSNQPQHF. Here the CDR3 DNA reads TGTGCCACCAAAGCTCAGGACAGGTCAAATCAGCCCCAGCATTTT.

The chain is built from TRBV5-1 and TRBJ1-1; TRBD1 is a possible D gene (6 bases). V was shortened by 7 bases and J by 1 base, with 14 bases between the two germline ends. CDR3 length: 14 residues. Germline values: CDR1 SGHRS, CDR2 YFSETQ. CDR3 in amino acids: CASQPGTRNTEAFF. CDR3 bases: TGCGCCAGCCAGCCGGGGACAAGGAACACTGAAGCTTTCTTT.

This clonotype appeared many times. This chain connects TRBV7-3 to TRBJ1-2, with 12 nucleotides matching TRBD1. Trimming removed 5 bases from V and 2 bases from J; junction bases left unmatched: 3. The length of the CDR3 is 15 residues. The germline V gene has CDR1 SGHTA and CDR2 FQGTGA. The CDR3 region is CASSSGTGGNYGYTF. CDR3 bases: TGTGCCAGCAGCAGCGGGACAGGGGGCAACTATGGCTACACCTTC.

This clonotype was detected ten times or more. The V call is TRBV20-1, the J call TRBJ2-3; TRBD1 matches at 10 bases. With 6 bases clipped from V and 1 base from J, the junction kept 4 bases outside the gene matches. Germline V gene sequence: CDR1 DFQATT, CDR2 SNEGSKA (reference sequence). CDR3 length: 14 amino acids. The chain's CDR3 is CSATGQGGTDTQYF. DNA of the CDR3: TGCAGTGCCACCGGACAGGGGGGCACAGATACGCAGTATTTT.

This clonotype was counted a few times. The chain combines TRBV29-1 with TRBJ2-2; D not resolved. Germline V CDR1 and CDR2: SQVTM, ANQGSEA. Trimming removed 7 bases from V and 0 bases from J, with 6 bases in between. The CDR3 consists of 12 residues. The CDR3 nucleotides are TGCAGCGCTGGAGCGAACACCGGGGAGCTGTTTTTT. The encoded protein is CSAGANTGELFF.

This clonotype appeared a few times. This chain uses TRBV12-3 or TRBV12-4 with TRBJ2-1; 10 bases line up with TRBD2. The CDR3 length is 18 residues. After removal of 4 bases from V and 0 bases from J, the junction contained 9 bases not matched to a gene. The CDR3, as DNA: TGTGCCAGCAGTTGGGGTAGCGGGGGGCCGAGCTCCTACAATGAGCAGTTCTTC. This codes for CASSWGSGGPSSYNEQFF.

The chain carries TRBV7-9 and TRBJ1-2; 9 nucleotides line up with TRBD1. V dropped 3 bases and J dropped 8; count of bases not matched to a gene: 7. The CDR3 spans 14 residues. Germline loops: CDR1 SEHNR, CDR2 FQNEAQ (reference sequence). CDR3 nucleotides: TGTGCCAGCAGCTTTGGACAGGGGATCGAGGGCTACACCTTC. Translating it yields CASSFGQGIEGYTF.

This clonotype has a handful of counts. The CDR3 DNA follows: TGCGCCAGCAGCCAAGAGAGACAGGGGACCACAGATACGCAGTATTTT. Its protein is CASSQERQGTTDTQYF. This chain connects TRBV4-1 to TRBJ2-3; TRBD1 agrees at 8 bases. The CDR3 sequence is 16 residues long. CDR1 is MGHRA, CDR2 YSYEKL, per germline. V was clipped by 0 bases and J by 2 bases; unmatched bases: 4.